The entry that follows covers one T cell receptor (beta chain) sequence. The antigen is undetermined. This sample stems from a study of T cells in localized non-small cell lung cancer. Broader study findings: Longer survival (overall) was linked to higher T cell density in blood. Peak T cell clonality was found in uninvolved adjacent lung, exceeding tumor.

The germline CDR1 and CDR2 sequences are SNHLY and FYNNEI. The CDR3 sequence is 13 residues long. V was trimmed by 6 bases and J by 1 base, leaving 9 bases between them. Sequencing was performed with immunoSEQ multiplex PCR; in TCRdb, only in-frame clones are kept and a portion is missing. The data show 2,500 to 3,000 clones, over 20% seen once. The gene calls are TRBV2 and TRBJ1-1; D is uncertain. This TCR was recovered from a male donor at least 60 years old with stage II lung adenocarcinoma. The sample in question was lung tumor tissue, obtained before any cancer treatment. CDR3 bases: TGTGCCAGCAGACCTCAGGCGAACACTGAAGCTTTCTTT. This sequence encodes CASRPQANTEAFF.